Each of the 6 T cell receptor beta chains below was sequenced from the same sample in a study of vaccination effects on CD4 cells after COVID-19. These receptors have no identified antigens. Antigen-specific CD4+ T cells were expanded (with viral peptide pools) by the ViraFEST assay ahead of sequencing. Subsequent to 10 days of culture, CD4+ T cells were isolated. PCR-confirmed SARS-CoV-2 infection occurred in the person between March and December 2020. Clones were sequenced by immunoSEQ multiplex PCR, and TCRdb holds only the in-frame ones, with some missing. Here the sample spans about 26,000 clones, approximately 80% being singletons. The sequencing used CD4+ T cells from PBMCs cultured with HCoV-NL63 spike peptides, collected before COVID-19 vaccination. These receptor sequences come from a human donor who had a prior SARS-CoV-2 infection.

The table lists this clone with a count of one. The chain uses TRBV11-3 and TRBJ2-3; D is undetermined. Germline values: CDR1 SGHNT, CDR2 YENEEA. Trimming shortened V by 1 base and J by 1 base, and 9 bases separated the two germline ends. The CDR3 has 15 residues. The CDR3 region is CASSLVLRRTDTQYF. CDR3 in DNA: TGTGCCAGCAGCTTAGTCTTGCGCCGCACAGATACGCAGTATTTT. The complete variable domain, with remaining parts taken from reference TRBV11-3 and TRBJ2-3, reads EAGVVQSPRYKIIEKKQPVAFWCNPISGHNTLYWYLQNLGQGPELLIRYENEEAVDDSQLPKDRFSAERLKGVDSTLKIQPAELGDSAVYLCASSLVLRRTDTQYFGPGTRLTVL.

This chain uses TRBV2 with TRBJ2-1, with 8 bases identical to TRBD2. Trimming removed 6 bases from V and 8 bases from J; junction bases left unmatched: 24. Looked up from germline, CDR1 is SNHLY and CDR2 is FYNNEI. This CDR3 contains 19 residues. CDR3: CASSVLTGAGGRRSYEQFF. Here the CDR3 DNA reads TGTGCCAGCAGCGTCCTAACTGGTGCGGGGGGCCGTAGGTCGTATGAGCAGTTCTTC. The full variable domain, its missing parts supplied by reference TRBV2 and TRBJ2-1, is EPEVTQTPSHQVTQMGQEVILRCVPISNHLYFYWYRQILGQKVEFLVSFYNNEISEKSEIFDDQFSVERPDGSNFTLKIRSTKLEDSAMYFCASSVLTGAGGRRSYEQFFGPGTRLTVL.

The chain links TRBV7-9 to TRBJ1-1; D not resolved. Trimming removed 5 bases from V and 0 bases from J, with 13 bases in between. This CDR3 spans 15 amino acids. From germline, CDR1 is SEHNR and CDR2 FQNEAQ (reference sequence). Here the CDR3 reads CASSLQSLMNTEAFF. The CDR3 bases are TGTGCCAGCAGCCTCCAGTCCTTGATGAACACTGAAGCTTTCTTT.

This clone is a singleton in its sample. The rearrangement joins TRBV7-2 to TRBJ2-1; TRBD2 matches 8 bases. V gave up 6 bases and J gave up 1 base; unmatched junction bases: 11. The CDR3 spans 17 residues. Germline V lookup: CDR1 SGHTA, CDR2 FQGNSA. The CDR3 DNA reads TGTGCCAGCAGTCCCGCTAGCGGGTGGAATTCCTACAATGAGCAGTTCTTC. Protein product: CASSPASGWNSYNEQFF.

This clone was seen a single time. The rearrangement uses TRBV19 and TRBJ2-5, with 7 bases that match TRBD2. Trimming took 8 bases from V and 2 from J; bases not matched to a gene: 5. The CDR3 is made up of 13 amino acids. The germline V gene has CDR1 LNHDA and CDR2 SQIVND (reference sequence). CDR3 protein: CASGAGLQETQYF. In DNA, the CDR3 is TGTGCCAGTGGGGCGGGACTACAAGAGACCCAGTACTTC. The variable domain in full, completed from reference TRBV19 and TRBJ2-5, reads DGGITQSPKYLFRKEGQNVTLSCEQNLNHDAMYWYRQDPGQGLRLIYYSQIVNDFQKGDIAEGYSVSREKKESFPLTVTSAQKNPTAFYLCASGAGLQETQYFGPGTRLLVL.

V is TRBV6-5 and J is TRBJ2-7, with D possibly being TRBD1 (6 bases). Germline V gives CDR1 MNHEY, CDR2 SVGAGI. The CDR3 is 14 amino acids. Trimming removed 6 bases at V and 1 base at J, with 13 bases between. The CDR3 DNA is TGTGCCAGCAGGCTACAGGGACCTTCCTACGAGCAGTACTTC. It translates to CASRLQGPSYEQYF.